The next 14 T cell receptor beta chains were all read from a single sample in a study of T cell clonality in common variable immunodeficiency. The data were produced by immunoSEQ multiplex PCR, yet TCRdb's version contains in-frame clones alone and is incomplete. The sample contains about 64,000 clones, none of them singletons. The source material was peripheral blood mononuclear cells. The receptors come from a person aged 18 to 75 in good health.

This clone was counted ten times or more. The covered CDR3 bases are TGTGCCAGCAGTGATCCAGGGCTGAATCAGCCC. Its translation: CASSDPGLNQP. The entire CDR3 is CASSDPGLNQPQHF. The chain combines TRBV6-1 with TRBJ1-5, with a weak D call TRBD1 (5 bases). The CDR3 goes on 3 residues after the read ends, and that part is filled in from the germline J gene. Trimming left V 3 bases short and J 4 bases short, with 10 bases between. The CDR3 consists of 14 residues. Germline-derived CDR1 and CDR2 are MNHNS and SASEGT.

This clone was recorded many times. Partial CDR3 DNA: TGTGCCAGCAGCTTAAAGGACTCCACCTCCTACGAG. Its translation is CASSLKDSTSYE. The complete CDR3 reads CASSLKDSTSYEQYF. The chain couples TRBV7-9 to TRBJ2-7, with D possibly being TRBD2 (5 bases). The read terminates 3 residues ahead of where the CDR3 ends, so the germline J gene completes it. Trimming left V 2 bases short and J 0 bases short, with 11 bases between. This CDR3 contains 15 residues. Germline V gene data show CDR1 as SEHNR and CDR2 as FQNEAQ (reference sequence).

In this sample, this clone turned up a few times. The read gets to within 3 residues of the CDR3 end, and the germline J gene fills in the rest. The rearrangement joins TRBV7-9 to TRBJ2-3; D might be TRBD2 (6 bases). Per the germline V gene, CDR1 is SEHNR and CDR2 is FQNEAQ (reference sequence). This CDR3 is built from 15 residues. V lost 1 base to trimming and J lost 5 bases, with 13 bases between them. The CDR3 is CASSLVAGMRDTQYF. The DNA read from the CDR3 is TGTGCCAGCAGCTTAGTGGCGGGAATGAGAGATACG.

Only a few counts were recorded for this clone. The read falls 3 residues short of the CDR3 end, and the missing part is taken from the germline J gene. The chain joins TRBV20-1 to TRBJ2-1, with TRBD2 identical over 15 bases. CDR1 and CDR2 (germline): DFQATT, SNEGSKA (reference sequence). The CDR3 covers 17 residues. V shed 5 bases, J shed 0 bases, and the junction held 5 bases outside the gene matches. The CDR3: CSAPGLAGGLSYNEQFF. The CDR3 bases that were read are TGCAGTGCTCCTGGACTAGCGGGGGGGCTCTCCTACAATGAG.

This clone was seen ten or more times. The read ends 3 residues early relative to the CDR3; the germline J gene fills the gap. This chain uses TRBV6-2 or TRBV6-3 with TRBJ2-2; a weak D match, TRBD1 (6 bases). Trimming took 7 bases from V and 4 from J, leaving 16 bases between them. This CDR3 comprises 15 residues. Germline CDR1 is MNHEY and CDR2 is SVGEGT. The CDR3 DNA, read in part, is TGTGCCAGCAACTACCCGACAGGAAGCACCGGGGAG. It yields the protein CASNYPTGSTGE. From start to end, the CDR3 is CASNYPTGSTGELFF.

This clone showed up many times. From the germline J gene comes the end of the CDR3, since the read stops 3 residues before it. V and J are TRBV4-1 and TRBJ1-4, with D unresolved. The CDR3 has 15 amino acids. With 1 base removed from V and 0 bases from J, the gap between germline ends came to 6 bases. Germline V CDR1 and CDR2: MGHRA, YSYEKL. The part of the CDR3 DNA that was read is TGCGCCAGCAGCCAAGTTTCGGCAACTAATGAAAAA. Translated, it gives CASSQVSATNEK. The CDR3 in its entirety is CASSQVSATNEKLFF.

Many counts were recorded for this clone. The read falls 3 residues short of the CDR3 end, and the missing part is taken from the germline J gene. The chain links TRBV19 to TRBJ2-6; TRBD1 agrees at 10 bases. The CDR3 has 18 residues. V dropped 5 bases and J dropped 2; count of bases not matched to a gene: 9. Germline CDR1 is LNHDA and CDR2 is SQIVND (reference sequence). CDR3 region: CASSSRTGGGTGANVLTF. CDR3 bases read: TGTGCCAGTAGTTCCCGGACAGGGGGTGGGACTGGGGCCAACGTC. The full variable domain, rest sourced from reference TRBV19 and TRBJ2-6, is DGGITQSPKYLFRKEGQNVTLSCEQNLNHDAMYWYRQDPGQGLRLIYYSQIVNDFQKGDIAEGYSVSREKKESFPLTVTSAQKNPTAFYLCASSSRTGGGTGANVLTFGAGSRLTVL.

This clone has ten or more counts. The CDR3 end is not reached by the read, which stops 3 residues before it; the germline J gene fills it in. The chain employs TRBV5-1 and TRBJ2-5; TRBD2 matches at 8 bases. Trimming cost V 0 bases and J 2 bases; bases outside gene matches: 12. This CDR3 spans 18 amino acids. Germline V CDR1 and CDR2: SGHRS, YFSETQ. The CDR3 is CASSLALRGASNQETQYF. The CDR3 bases that were read are TGCGCCAGCAGCTTGGCCCTGCGGGGGGCTTCGAATCAAGAGACC.

This clone was seen ten or more times. The CDR3 DNA, read in part, is TGTGCCAGCAGTTCAGGGGGATTGGGCTATGGC. Protein: CASSSGGLGYG. The whole CDR3 protein reads CASSSGGLGYGYTF. V gene TRBV28 combines with J gene TRBJ1-2; 7 bases map to TRBD1. The CDR3 end lies 3 residues beyond the end of the read and is filled in from the germline J gene. Per the germline V gene, CDR1 is MDHEN and CDR2 is SYDVKM. This CDR3 is 14 amino acids long. V shed 4 bases and J 4 bases; nucleotides not matched to a gene: 6.

As concerns this clone: The CDR3 end falls 3 residues outside the read, so it is completed with the germline J gene. The chain employs TRBV25-1 and TRBJ2-7; D is perhaps TRBD2 (6 bases). The CDR3 is made up of 15 amino acids. CDR1 MGHDK and CDR2 SYGVNS come from the germline V gene. V lost 6 bases and J 3 bases, leaving 18 bases between the germline ends. This CDR3 reads CASSEAGRPIYEQYF. The CDR3 DNA, read in part, is TGTGCCAGCAGCGAGGCGGGGAGACCCATCTACGAG.

This clone was observed at least ten times. The read ends 3 residues shy of where the CDR3 ends; the end is completed using the germline J gene. V and J are TRBV20-1 and TRBJ2-7, with TRBD2 matching 8 bases. V was pared by 3 bases and J by 6 bases, with 10 bases of the junction left unmatched. This CDR3 comprises 14 residues. Looked up from germline, CDR1 is DFQATT and CDR2 is SNEGSKA (reference sequence). CDR3 bases read: TGCAGTGCTAGGGGAGGAGCGGGAGCGGGCGAG. Translation: CSARGGAGAGE. The whole CDR3 sequence is CSARGGAGAGEQYF.

Only a few counts were recorded for this clone. Read coverage stops 3 residues before the CDR3 terminus; the germline J gene supplies the remainder. The chain has TRBV5-6 and TRBJ2-7, with unresolved D. There are 14 residues in the CDR3. V dropped 3 bases and J dropped 6 bases, with 16 bases sitting between them. CDR1 is SGHDT and CDR2 is YYEEEE in the germline V gene. The covered CDR3 bases are TGTGCCAGCAGCTGGGCTGACCTGAACTCCGAG. Protein product: CASSWADLNSE. The entire CDR3 reads CASSWADLNSEQYF.

In this sample, this clone turned up many times. Germline is not matched at one junction end, which may reflect a read error. The CDR3 extends 3 residues past the end of the read, so its final part is completed from the germline J gene. The chain carries TRBV6-4 and TRBJ2-7, with TRBD2 as a possible D gene (5 bases). In germline, CDR1 is MRHNA, CDR2 SNTAGT. The CDR3 covers 14 residues. CDR3 DNA, as far as it was read: TGTGCCAGCAGTCAAACCCAGGACTCCAACGAG. Its translation is CASSQTQDSNE. The whole CDR3 sequence reads CASSQTQDSNEQYF.

This clone showed up many times. The read gets to within 3 residues of the CDR3 end, and the germline J gene fills in the rest. The J gene is TRBJ1-1, the V gene TRBV4-1; 7 bases agree with TRBD1. V trimming: 5 bases; J trimming: 4 bases; junction bases outside the gene matches: 7. Germline lookup yields CDR1 MGHRA and CDR2 YSYEKL. The CDR3 has 14 residues. CDR3 amino acids: CASSSTGRFTEAFF. Partial CDR3 DNA: TGCGCCAGCAGCTCGACAGGGAGGTTCACTGAA.